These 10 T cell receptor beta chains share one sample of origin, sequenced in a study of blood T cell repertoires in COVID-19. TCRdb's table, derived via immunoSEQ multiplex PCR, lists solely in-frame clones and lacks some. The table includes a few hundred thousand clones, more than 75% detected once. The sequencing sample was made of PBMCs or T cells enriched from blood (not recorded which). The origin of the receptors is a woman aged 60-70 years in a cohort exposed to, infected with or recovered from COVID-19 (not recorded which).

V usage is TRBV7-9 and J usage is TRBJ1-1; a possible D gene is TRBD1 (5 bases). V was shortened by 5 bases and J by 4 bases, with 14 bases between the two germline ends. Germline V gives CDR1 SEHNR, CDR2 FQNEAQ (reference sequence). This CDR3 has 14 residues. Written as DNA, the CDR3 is TGTGCCAGCAGCGTAGGGGAGGGGCCCACTGAAGCTTTCTTT. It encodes CASSVGEGPTEAFF.

In nucleotides, the CDR3 is TGTGCCAGCAGCTTTACAGGGGGGAACACTGAAGCTTTCTTT. Its translation is CASSFTGGNTEAFF. V is TRBV7-2 and J is TRBJ1-1, with TRBD1 matching over 8 bases. The J segment lost 1 base and the V segment lost 3 bases, leaving 1 base of the junction unmatched. The germline V gene encodes CDR1 SGHTA and CDR2 FQGNSA. The CDR3 contains 14 residues.

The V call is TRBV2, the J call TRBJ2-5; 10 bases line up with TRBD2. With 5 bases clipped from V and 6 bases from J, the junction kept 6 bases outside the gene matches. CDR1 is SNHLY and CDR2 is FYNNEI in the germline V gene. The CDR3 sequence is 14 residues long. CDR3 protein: CASSPSGSGKTQYF. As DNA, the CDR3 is TGTGCCAGCAGTCCTAGCGGGAGCGGGAAGACCCAGTACTTC.

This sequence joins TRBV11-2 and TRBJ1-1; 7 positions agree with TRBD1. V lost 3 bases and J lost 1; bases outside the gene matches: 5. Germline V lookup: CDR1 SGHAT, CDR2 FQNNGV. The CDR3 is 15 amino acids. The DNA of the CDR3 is TGTGCCAGCAGCTTCGCAGGGGGAGGGAACACTGAAGCTTTCTTT. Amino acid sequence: CASSFAGGGNTEAFF. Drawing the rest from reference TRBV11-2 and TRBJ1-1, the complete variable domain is EAGVAQSPRYKIIEKRQSVAFWCNPISGHATLYWYQQILGQGPKLLIQFQNNGVVDDSQLPKDRFSAERLKGVDSTLKIQPAKLEDSAVYLCASSFAGGGNTEAFFGQGTRLTVV.

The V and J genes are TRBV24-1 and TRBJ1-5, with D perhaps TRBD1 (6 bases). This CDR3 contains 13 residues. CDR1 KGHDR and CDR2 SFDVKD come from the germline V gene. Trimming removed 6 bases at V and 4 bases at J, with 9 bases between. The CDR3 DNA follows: TGTGCCACCAGTTCTACAGGGAATCAGCCCCAGCATTTT. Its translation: CATSSTGNQPQHF.

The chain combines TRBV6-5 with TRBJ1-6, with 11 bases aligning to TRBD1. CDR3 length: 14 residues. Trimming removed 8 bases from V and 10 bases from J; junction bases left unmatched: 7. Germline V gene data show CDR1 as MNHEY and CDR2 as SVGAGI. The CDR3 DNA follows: TGTGCCAGCTGCCGGGACAGGGGGATCTCACCCCTCCACTTT. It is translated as CASCRDRGISPLHF.

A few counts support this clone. The DNA for the CDR3 is TGTGCCAGCAGCTTCGACGGGAGTAGGTTATACGAGCAGTACTTC. Translating it yields CASSFDGSRLYEQYF. The chain joins TRBV7-3 to TRBJ2-7; D perhaps matches TRBD2 (6 bases). V gave up 3 bases and J gave up 4 bases, with 16 bases separating them. This CDR3 is built from 15 residues. Germline V CDR1 and CDR2: SGHTA, FQGTGA. The full variable domain, in which reference TRBV7-3 and TRBJ2-7 provide the parts outside the CDR3, is GAGVSQTPSNKVTEKGKYVELRCDPISGHTALYWYRQSLGQGPEFLIYFQGTGAADDSGLPNDRFFAVRPEGSVSTLKIQRTERGDSAVYLCASSFDGSRLYEQYFGPGTRLTVT.

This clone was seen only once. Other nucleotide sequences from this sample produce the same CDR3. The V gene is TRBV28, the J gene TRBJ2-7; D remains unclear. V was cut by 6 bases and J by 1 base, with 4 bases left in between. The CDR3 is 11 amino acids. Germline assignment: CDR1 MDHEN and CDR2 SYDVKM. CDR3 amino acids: CASSSSYEQYF. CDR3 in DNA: TGTGCCAGCAGCTCTTCCTACGAGCAGTACTTC.

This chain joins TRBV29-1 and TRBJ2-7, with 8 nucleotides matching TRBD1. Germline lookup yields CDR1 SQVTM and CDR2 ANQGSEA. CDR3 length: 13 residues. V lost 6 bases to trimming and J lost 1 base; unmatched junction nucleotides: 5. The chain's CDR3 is CSVLQGGSYEQYF. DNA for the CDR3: TGCAGCGTGCTACAGGGGGGATCCTACGAGCAGTACTTC.

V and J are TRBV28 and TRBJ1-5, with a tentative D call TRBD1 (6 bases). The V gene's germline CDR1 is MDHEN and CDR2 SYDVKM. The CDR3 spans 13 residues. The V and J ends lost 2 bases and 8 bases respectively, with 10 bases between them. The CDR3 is CASSLGGSEPQHF. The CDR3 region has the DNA TGTGCCAGCAGTTTAGGGGGCTCGGAGCCCCAGCATTTT.